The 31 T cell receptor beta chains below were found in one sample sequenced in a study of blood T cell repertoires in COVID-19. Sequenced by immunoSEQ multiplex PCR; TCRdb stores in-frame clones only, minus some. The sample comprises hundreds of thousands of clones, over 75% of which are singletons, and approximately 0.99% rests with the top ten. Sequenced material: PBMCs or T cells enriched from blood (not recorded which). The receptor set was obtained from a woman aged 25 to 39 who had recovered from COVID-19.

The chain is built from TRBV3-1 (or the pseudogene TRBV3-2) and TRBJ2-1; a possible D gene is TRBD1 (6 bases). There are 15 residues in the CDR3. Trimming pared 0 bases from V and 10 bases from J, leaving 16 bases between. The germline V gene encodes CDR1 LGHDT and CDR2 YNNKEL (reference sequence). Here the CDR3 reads CASSQDFSRGREQFF. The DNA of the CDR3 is TGTGCCAGCAGCCAAGATTTCAGCAGGGGCCGAGAGCAGTTCTTC.

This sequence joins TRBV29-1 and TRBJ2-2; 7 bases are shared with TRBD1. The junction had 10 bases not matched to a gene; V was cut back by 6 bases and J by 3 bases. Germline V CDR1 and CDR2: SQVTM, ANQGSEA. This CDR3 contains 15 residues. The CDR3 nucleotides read TGCAGCGTCGCTCCCCGACAGGGCCACACCGGGGAGCTGTTTTTT. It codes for CSVAPRQGHTGELFF.

In nucleotides, the CDR3 is TGCAGCGTTGAATCCCCGGAGACAGGGATCGAGCAGTACTTC. This encodes CSVESPETGIEQYF. This chain joins TRBV29-1 and TRBJ2-7; the match to TRBD1 covers 7 bases. Germline lookup yields CDR1 SQVTM and CDR2 ANQGSEA. V shed 2 bases, J shed 6 bases, and the junction held 10 bases outside the gene matches. This CDR3 has 14 residues.

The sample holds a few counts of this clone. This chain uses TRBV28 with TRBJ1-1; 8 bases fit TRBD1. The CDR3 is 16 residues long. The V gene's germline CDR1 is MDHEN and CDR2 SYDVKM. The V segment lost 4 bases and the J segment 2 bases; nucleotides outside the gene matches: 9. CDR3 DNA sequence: TGTGCCAGCAGTTCGCCCCTGACAGGGGAAAACACTGAAGCTTTCTTT. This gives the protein CASSSPLTGENTEAFF. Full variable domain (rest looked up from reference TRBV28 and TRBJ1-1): DVKVTQSSRYLVKRTGEKVFLECVQDMDHENMFWYRQDPGLGLRLIYFSYDVKMKEKGDIPEGYSVSREKKERFSLILESASTNQTSMYLCASSSPLTGENTEAFFGQGTRLTVV.

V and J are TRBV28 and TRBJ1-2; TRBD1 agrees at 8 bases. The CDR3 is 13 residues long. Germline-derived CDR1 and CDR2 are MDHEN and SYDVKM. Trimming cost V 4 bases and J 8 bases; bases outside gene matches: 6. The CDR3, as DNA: TGTGCCAGCAGTTGGACAGGGAGTCTGGGCTACACCTTC. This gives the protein CASSWTGSLGYTF.

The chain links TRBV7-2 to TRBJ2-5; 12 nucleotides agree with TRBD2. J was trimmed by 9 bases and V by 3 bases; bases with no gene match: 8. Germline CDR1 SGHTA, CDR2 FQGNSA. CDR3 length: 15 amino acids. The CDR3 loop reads CASSFLAGGAGAQYF. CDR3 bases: TGTGCCAGCAGCTTTCTAGCGGGGGGGGCCGGGGCCCAGTACTTC.

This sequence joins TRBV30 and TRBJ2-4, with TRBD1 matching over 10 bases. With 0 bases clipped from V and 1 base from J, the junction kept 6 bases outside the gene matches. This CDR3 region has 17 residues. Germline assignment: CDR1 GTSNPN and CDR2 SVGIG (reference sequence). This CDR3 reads CAWSVPTGGRAKNIQYF. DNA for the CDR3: TGTGCCTGGAGTGTCCCGACAGGGGGCAGGGCCAAAAACATTCAGTACTTC.

CDR3 in DNA: TGTGCCAGCACCAAGCAAGGGGGATTCTCTGGAAACACCATATATTTT. The encoded protein is CASTKQGGFSGNTIYF. The V and J genes are TRBV7-2 and TRBJ1-3; maybe TRBD1 (6 bases). V was pared by 7 bases and J by 0 bases, with 16 bases between. CDR1 and CDR2 from the germline V gene are SGHTA and FQGNSA. The CDR3 contains 16 residues.

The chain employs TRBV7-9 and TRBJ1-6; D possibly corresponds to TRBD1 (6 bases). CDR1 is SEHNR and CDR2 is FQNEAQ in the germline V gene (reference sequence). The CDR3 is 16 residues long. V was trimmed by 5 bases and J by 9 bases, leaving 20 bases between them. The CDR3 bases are TGTGCCAGCAGCGCAAGGCAGGGGCGGTACGGTTCACCCCTCCACTTT. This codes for CASSARQGRYGSPLHF. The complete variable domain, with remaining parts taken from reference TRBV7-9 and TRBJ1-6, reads DTGVSQNPRHKITKRGQNVTFRCDPISEHNRLYWYRQTLGQGPEFLTYFQNEAQLEKSRLLSDRFSAERPKGSFSTLEIQRTEQGDSAMYLCASSARQGRYGSPLHFGNGTRLTVT.

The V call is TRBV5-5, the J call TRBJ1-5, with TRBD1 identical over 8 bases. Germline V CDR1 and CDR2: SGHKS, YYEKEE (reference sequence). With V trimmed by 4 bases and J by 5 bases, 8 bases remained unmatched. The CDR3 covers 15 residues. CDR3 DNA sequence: TGTGCCAGCAGCCCCCACCAGGACAGGGATCAGCCCCAGCATTTT. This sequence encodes CASSPHQDRDQPQHF.

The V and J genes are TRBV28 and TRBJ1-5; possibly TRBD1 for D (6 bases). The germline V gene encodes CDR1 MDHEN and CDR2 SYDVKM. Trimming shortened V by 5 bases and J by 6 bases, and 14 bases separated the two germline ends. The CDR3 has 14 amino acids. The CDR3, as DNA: TGTGCCAGCAGTATTCCAGGGGTTGGTCAGCCCCAGCATTTT. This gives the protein CASSIPGVGQPQHF.

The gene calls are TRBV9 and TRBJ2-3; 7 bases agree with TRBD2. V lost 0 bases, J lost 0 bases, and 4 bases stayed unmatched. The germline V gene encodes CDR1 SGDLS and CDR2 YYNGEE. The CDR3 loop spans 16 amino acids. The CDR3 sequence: CASSVASGASTDTQYF. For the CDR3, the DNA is TGTGCCAGCAGCGTAGCGAGCGGGGCTAGCACAGATACGCAGTATTTT. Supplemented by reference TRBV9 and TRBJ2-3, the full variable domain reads DSGVTQTPKHLITATGQRVTLRCSPRSGDLSVYWYQQSLDQGLQFLIQYYNGEERAKGNILERFSAQQFPDLHSELNLSSLELGDSALYFCASSVASGASTDTQYFGPGTRLTVL.

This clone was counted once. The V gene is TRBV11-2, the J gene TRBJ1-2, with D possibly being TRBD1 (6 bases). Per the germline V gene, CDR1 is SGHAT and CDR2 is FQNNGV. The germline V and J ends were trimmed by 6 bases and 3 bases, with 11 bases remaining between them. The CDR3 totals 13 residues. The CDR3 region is CASSPGTHYGYTF. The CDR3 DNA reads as TGTGCCAGCAGTCCCGGGACACACTATGGCTACACCTTC.

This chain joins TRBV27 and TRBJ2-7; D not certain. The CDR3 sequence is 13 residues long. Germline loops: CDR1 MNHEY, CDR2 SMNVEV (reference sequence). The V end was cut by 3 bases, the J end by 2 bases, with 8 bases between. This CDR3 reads CASSLKRAYEQYF. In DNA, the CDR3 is TGTGCCAGCAGTTTGAAACGGGCCTACGAGCAGTACTTC.

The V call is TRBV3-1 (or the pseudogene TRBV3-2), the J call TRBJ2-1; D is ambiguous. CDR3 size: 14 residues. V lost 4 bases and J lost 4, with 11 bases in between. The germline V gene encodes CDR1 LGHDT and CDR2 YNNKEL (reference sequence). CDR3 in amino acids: CASSPTLRYNEQFF. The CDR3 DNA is TGTGCCAGCAGCCCAACACTAAGGTACAATGAGCAGTTCTTC.

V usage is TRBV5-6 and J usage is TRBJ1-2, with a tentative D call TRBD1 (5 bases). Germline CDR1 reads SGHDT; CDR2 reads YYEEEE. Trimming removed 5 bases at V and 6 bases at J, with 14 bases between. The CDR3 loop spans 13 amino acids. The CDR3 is CASSTRVGDGYTF. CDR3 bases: TGTGCCAGCAGTACCAGGGTCGGAGATGGCTACACCTTC. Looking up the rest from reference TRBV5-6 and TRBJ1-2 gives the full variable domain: DAGVTQSPTHLIKTRGQQVTLRCSPKSGHDTVSWYQQALGQGPQFIFQYYEEEERQRGNFPDRFSGHQFPNYSSELNVNALLLGDSALYLCASSTRVGDGYTFGSGTRLTVV.

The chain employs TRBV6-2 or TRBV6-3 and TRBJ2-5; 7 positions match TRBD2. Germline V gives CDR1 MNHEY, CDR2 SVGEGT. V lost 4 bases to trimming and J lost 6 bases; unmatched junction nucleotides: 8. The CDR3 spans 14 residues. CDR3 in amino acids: CASSSGTTLKTQYF. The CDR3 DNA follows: TGTGCCAGCAGTTCCGGGACTACCCTAAAGACCCAGTACTTC.

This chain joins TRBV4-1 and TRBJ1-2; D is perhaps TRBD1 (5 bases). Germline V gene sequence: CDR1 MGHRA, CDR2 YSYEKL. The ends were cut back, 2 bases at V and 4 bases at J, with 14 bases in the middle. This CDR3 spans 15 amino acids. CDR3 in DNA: TGCGCCAGCAGCCAAACCCGACAGAGCCCCTATGGCTACACCTTC. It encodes CASSQTRQSPYGYTF.

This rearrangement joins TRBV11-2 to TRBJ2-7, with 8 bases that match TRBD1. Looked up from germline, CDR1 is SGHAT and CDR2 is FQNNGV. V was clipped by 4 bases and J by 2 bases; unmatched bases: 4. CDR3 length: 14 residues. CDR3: CASSYRTGTYEQYF. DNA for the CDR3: TGTGCCAGCAGCTACCGGACAGGGACCTACGAGCAGTACTTC.

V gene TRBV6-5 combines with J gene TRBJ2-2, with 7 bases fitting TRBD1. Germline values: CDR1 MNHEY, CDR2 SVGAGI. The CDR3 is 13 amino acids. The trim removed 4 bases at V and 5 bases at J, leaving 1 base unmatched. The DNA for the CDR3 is TGTGCCAGCAGTTCGACAGGGACCGGGGAGCTGTTTTTT. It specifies CASSSTGTGELFF.

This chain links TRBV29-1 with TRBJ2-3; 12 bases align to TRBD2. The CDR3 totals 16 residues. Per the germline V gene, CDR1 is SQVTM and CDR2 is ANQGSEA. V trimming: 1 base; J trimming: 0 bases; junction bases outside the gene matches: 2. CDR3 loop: CSVEGTSGVSTDTQYF. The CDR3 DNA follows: TGCAGCGTTGAAGGGACTAGCGGGGTTAGCACAGATACGCAGTATTTT.

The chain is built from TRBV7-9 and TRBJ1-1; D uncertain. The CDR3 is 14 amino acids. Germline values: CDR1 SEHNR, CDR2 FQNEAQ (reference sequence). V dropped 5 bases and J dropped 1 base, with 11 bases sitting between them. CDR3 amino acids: CASSPRRGNTEAFF. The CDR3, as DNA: TGTGCCAGCAGCCCCCGTCGGGGGAACACTGAAGCTTTCTTT.

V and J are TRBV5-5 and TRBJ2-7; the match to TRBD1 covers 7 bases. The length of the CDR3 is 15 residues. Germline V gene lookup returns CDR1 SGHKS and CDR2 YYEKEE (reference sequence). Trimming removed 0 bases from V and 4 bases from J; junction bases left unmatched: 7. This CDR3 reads CASSLVATGPYEQYF. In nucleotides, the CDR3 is TGTGCCAGCAGCTTGGTAGCGACAGGGCCGTACGAGCAGTACTTC. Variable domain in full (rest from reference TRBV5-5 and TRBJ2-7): DAGVTQSPTHLIKTRGQQVTLRCSPISGHKSVSWYQQVLGQGPQFIFQYYEKEERGRGNFPDRFSARQFPNYSSELNVNALLLGDSALYLCASSLVATGPYEQYFGPGTRLTVT.

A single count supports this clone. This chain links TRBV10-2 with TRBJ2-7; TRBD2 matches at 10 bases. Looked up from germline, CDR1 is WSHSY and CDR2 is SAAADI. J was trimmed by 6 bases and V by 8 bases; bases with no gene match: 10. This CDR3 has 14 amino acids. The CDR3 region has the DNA TGCGCCAGCCTTTTAGCAGCGGGGGGGCTCGAGCAGTACTTC. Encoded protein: CASLLAAGGLEQYF.

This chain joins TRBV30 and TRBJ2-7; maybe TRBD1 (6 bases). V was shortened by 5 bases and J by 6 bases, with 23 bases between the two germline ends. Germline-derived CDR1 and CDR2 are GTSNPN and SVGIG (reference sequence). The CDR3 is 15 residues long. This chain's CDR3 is CAWDTPGHGTFEQYF. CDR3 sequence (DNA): TGTGCCTGGGATACACCGGGACATGGTACGTTCGAGCAGTACTTC.

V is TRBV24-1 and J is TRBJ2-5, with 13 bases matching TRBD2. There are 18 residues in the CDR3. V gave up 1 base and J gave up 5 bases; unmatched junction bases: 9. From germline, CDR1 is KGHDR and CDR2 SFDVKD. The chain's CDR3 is CATSDFGTSGAEGETQYF. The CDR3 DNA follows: TGTGCCACCAGTGATTTCGGGACTAGCGGGGCCGAGGGGGAGACCCAGTACTTC.

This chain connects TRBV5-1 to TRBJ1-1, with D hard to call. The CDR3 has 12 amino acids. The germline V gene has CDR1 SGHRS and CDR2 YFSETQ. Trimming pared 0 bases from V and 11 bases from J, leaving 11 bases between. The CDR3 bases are TGCGCCAGCAGCTTGGAGAGCCCGGGTGCTTTCTTT. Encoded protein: CASSLESPGAFF.

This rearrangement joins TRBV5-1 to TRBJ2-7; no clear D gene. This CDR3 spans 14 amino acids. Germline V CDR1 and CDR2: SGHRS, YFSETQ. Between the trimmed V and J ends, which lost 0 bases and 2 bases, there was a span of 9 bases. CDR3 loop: CASSLVGGTYEQYF. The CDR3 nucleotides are TGCGCCAGCAGCTTGGTTGGCGGAACCTACGAGCAGTACTTC.

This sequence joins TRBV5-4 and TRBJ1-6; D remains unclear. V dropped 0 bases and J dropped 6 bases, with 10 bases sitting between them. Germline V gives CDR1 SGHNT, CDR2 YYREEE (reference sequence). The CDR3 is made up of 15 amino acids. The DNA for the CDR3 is TGTGCCAGCAGCTTGGAAAATCGGGTTAATTCACCCCTCCACTTT. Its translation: CASSLENRVNSPLHF.

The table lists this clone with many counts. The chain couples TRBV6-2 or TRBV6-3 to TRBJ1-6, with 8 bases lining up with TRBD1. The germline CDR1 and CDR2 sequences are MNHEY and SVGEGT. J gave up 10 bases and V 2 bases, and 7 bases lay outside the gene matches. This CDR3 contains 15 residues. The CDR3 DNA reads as TGTGCCAGCAGTTACAGCGGACAGGGTTGGTCACCCCTCCACTTT. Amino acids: CASSYSGQGWSPLHF.

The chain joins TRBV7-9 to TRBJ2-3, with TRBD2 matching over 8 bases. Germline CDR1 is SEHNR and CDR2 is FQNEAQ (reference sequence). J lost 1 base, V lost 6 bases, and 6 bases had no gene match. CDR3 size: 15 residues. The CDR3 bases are TGTGCCAGCAGTCGGAATAGCGGGGGCACAGATACGCAGTATTTT. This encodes CASSRNSGGTDTQYF.